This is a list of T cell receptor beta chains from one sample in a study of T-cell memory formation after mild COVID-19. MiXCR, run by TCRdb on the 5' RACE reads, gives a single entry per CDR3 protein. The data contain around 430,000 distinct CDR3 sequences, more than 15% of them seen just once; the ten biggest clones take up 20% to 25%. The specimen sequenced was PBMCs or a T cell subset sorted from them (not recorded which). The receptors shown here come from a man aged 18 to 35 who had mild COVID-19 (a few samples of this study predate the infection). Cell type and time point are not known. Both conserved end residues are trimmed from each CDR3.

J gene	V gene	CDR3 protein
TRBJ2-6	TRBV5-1	ASRAGLPSGDNVLT
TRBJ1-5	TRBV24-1	ATSPGGAPTGQPQH
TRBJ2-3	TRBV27	ASSPWTGDTQY
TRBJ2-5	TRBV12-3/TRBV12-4	ASRDRVGETQY
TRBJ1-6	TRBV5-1	ASSPFGTGGHSPLH
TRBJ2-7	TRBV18	ASSLGGLGNAYEQY
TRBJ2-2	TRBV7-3	ASSSGGATGELF
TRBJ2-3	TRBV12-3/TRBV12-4	ASAGATDTQY
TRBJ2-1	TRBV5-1	ASSLADRGLDEQF
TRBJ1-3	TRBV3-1	ASSQTTGAGNTIY
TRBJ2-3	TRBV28	ASSPFGTRDTQY
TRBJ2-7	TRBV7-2	ASSLAIAQGGYDEQY
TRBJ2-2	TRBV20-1	SARVPLTGELF
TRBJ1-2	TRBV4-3	ASSQWDRANYGYT
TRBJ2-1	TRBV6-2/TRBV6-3	ASSTRLEEQF
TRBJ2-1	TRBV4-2	ASSQDMAGGPVQEQF
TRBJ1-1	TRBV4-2	ASSQDAGQRNTEAF
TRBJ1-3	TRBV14	ASSQTSGNTIY
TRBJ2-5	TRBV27	ASSQRPQAGETQY
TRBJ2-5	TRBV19	ASRTGRETQY
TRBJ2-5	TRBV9	ASSVVWDQETQY
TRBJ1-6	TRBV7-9	ASSWGGLGDSPLH
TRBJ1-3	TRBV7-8	ASSSTLKDSGNTIY
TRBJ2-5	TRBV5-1	ASSLNSKPPGTQY
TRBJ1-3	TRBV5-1	ASSYGDSRSGNTIY
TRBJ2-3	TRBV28	ASSTQGGGTDTQY
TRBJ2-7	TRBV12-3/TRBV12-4	ASSFGQGLTSYEQY
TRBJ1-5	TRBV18	ASSEIRDTNQPQH
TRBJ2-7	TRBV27	ASSPLNGGGTYEQY
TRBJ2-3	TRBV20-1	SASHQSTQY
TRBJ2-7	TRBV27	ASSFKFGGSTYEQY
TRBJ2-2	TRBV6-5	ASRNRPLGDTGELF
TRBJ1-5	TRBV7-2	ASSLYGTSNQPQH
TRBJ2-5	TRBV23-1	ASSLSEGALTVQY
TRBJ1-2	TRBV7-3	ASSWTGGTTYGYT
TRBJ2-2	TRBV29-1	SVLVARTGELF
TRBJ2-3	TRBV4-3	ASSQVAGGSSTDTQY
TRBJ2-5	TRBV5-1	ASSQEAETQY
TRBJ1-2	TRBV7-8	ASSLETPPSYGYT